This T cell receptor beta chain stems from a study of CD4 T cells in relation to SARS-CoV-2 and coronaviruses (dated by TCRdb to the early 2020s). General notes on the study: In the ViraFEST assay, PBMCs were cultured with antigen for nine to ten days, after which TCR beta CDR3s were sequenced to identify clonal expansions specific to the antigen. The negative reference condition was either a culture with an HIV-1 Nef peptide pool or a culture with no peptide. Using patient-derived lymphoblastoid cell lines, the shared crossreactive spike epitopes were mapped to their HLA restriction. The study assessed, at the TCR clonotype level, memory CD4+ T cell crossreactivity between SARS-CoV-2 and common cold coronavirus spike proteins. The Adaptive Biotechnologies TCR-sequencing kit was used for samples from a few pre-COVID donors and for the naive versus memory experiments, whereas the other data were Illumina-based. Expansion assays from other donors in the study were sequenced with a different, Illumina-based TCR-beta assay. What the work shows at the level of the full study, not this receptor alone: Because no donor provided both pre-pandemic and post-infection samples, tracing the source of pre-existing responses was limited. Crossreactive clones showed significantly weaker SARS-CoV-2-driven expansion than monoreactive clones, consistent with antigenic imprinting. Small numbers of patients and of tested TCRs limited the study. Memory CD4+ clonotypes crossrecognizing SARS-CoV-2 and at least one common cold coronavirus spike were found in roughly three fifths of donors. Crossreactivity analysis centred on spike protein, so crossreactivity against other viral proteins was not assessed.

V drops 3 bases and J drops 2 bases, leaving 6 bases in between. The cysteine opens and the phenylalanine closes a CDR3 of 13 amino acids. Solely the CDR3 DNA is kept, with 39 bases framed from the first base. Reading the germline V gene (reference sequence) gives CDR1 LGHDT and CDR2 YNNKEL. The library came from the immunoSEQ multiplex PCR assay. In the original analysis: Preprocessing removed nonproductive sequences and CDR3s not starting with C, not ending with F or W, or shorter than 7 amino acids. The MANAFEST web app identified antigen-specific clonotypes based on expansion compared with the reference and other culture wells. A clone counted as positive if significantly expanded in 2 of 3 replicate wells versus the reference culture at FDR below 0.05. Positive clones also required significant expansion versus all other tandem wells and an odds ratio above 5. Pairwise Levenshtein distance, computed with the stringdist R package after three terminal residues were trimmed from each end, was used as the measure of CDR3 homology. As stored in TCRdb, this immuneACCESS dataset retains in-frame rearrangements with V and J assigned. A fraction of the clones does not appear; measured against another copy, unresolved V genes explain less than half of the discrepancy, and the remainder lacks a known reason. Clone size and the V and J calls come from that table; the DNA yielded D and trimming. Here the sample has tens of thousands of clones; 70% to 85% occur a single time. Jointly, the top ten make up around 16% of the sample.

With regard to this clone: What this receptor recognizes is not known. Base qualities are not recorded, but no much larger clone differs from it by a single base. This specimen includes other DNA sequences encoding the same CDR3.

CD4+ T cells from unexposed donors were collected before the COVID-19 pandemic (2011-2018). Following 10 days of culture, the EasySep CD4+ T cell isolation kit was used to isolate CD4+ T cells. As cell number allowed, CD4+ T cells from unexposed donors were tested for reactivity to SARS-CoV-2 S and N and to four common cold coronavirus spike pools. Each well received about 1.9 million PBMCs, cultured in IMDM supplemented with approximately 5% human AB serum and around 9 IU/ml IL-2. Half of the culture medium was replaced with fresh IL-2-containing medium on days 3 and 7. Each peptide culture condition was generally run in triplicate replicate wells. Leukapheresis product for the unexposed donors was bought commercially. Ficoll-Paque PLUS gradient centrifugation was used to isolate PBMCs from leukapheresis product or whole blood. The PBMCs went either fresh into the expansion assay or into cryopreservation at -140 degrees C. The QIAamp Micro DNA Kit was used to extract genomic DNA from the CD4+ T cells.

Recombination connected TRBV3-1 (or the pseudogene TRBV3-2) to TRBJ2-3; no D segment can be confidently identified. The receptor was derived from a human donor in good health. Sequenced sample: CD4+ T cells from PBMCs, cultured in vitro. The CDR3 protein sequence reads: CASSQPPTDTQYF. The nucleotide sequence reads TGTGCCAGCAGCCAGCCCCCCACAGATACGCAGTATTTT.